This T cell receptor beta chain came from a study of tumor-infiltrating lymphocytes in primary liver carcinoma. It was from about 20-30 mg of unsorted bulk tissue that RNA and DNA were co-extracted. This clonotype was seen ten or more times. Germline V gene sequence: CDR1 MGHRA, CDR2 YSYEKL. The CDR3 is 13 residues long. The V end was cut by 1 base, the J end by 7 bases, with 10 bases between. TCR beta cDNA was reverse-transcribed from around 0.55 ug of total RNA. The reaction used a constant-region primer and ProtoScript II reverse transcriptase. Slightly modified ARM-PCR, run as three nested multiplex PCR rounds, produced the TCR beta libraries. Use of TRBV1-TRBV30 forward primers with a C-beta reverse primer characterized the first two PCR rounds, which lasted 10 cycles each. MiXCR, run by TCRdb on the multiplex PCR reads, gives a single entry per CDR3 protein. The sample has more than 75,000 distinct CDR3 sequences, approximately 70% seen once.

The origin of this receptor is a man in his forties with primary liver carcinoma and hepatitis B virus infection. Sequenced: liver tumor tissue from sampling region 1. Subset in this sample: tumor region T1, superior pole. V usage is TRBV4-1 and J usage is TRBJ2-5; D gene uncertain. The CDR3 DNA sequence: TGCGCCAGCAGCCAAGCGGCCAGTGCGACCCAGTACTTC. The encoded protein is CASSQAASATQYF.